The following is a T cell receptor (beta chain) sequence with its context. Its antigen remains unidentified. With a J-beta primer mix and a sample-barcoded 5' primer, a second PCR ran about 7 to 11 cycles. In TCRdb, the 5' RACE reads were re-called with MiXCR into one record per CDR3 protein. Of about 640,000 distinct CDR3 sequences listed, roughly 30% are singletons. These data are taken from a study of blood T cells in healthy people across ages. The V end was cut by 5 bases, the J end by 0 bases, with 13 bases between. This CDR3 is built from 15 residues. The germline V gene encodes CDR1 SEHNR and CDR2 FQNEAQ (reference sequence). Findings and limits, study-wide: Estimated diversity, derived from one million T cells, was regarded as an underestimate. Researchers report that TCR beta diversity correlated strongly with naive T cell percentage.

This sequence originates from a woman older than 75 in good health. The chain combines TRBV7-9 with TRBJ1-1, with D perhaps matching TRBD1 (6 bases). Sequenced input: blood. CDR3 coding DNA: TGTGCCAGCAGCCTCTTACAGGGAGTGAACACTGAAGCTTTCTTT. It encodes CASSLLQGVNTEAFF. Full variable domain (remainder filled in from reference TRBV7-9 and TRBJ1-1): DTGVSQNPRHKITKRGQNVTFRCDPISEHNRLYWYRQTLGQGPEFLTYFQNEAQLEKSRLLSDRFSAERPKGSFSTLEIQRTEQGDSAMYLCASSLLQGVNTEAFFGQGTRLTVV.